This entry is about one T cell receptor beta chain. Original processing notes: Amplification from reference gene primers served as the basis for estimated nucleated cell counts. Libraries were prepared by immunoSEQ multiplex PCR; TCRdb keeps only in-frame clonotypes and omits some of them. D and trimming come from the DNA, and the V and J calls and clone size come from that table. The sample carries some 330,000 clones, approximately 88% recorded once. CDR3 size: 11 residues. The V and J ends lost 3 bases and 11 bases respectively, with 10 bases between them. The germline V gene has CDR1 SNHLY and CDR2 FYNNEI. Recruitment covered about two dozen US areas and drew participants whose ages spanned roughly 18 to 100 years. This entry belongs to a study of blood T cell repertoires in COVID-19. Looking at the study overall: Sources were T cells, B-cell-depleted T cells, or PBMCs; the material itself was cDNA or gDNA.

The chain joins TRBV2 to TRBJ1-1; D ambiguous. The sequencing sample was made of PBMCs or T cells enriched from blood (not recorded which). The sequence was collected from a man between 25 and 39 years old who had recovered from COVID-19. CDR3 in DNA: TGTGCCAGCAGTGAGGCCGGGTCCGCTTTCTTT. Translation: CASSEAGSAFF.